This is a list of T cell receptor beta chains from one sample in a study of blood T cell repertoires in COVID-19. Using immunoSEQ multiplex PCR, the repertoire was profiled, and TCRdb retains in-frame clones only, with some absent. The sample shows roughly 140,000 clones, about 82% of them seen only once. The sequencing input was peripheral blood. The origin of the receptors is a woman in her 40s with active or convalescent COVID-19. The CDR3 runs from the conserved cysteine through the conserved F or W.

>TRBJ2-1|TRBV6-5
CASSRGLAGGREQFF
>TRBJ2-6|TRBV19
CASSSTGSSGANVLTF
>TRBJ1-6|TRBV28
CASSSDRGRTPPLHF
>TRBJ1-1|TRBV29-1
CSVGQGNTEAFF
>TRBJ1-2|TRBV5-6
CASSLLAGIGYTF
>TRBJ1-6|TRBV18
CASSPGAPGNSPLHF
>TRBJ2-1|TRBV27
CASARGGQRYNEQFF
>TRBJ2-1|TRBV7-9
CASSLTGSAWNEQFF
>TRBJ2-3|TRBV19
CASSSSGGAVNTDTQYF
>TRBJ2-7|TRBV18
CASSPRQGASYEQYF
>TRBJ1-3|TRBV28
CASSQPGTGVGNTIYF
>TRBJ2-7|TRBV9
CASSTTGALSSYEQYF
>TRBJ1-5|TRBV19
CASSPGRGPSNQPQHF
>TRBJ1-5|TRBV2
CASSEQGSDQPQHF
>TRBJ2-5|TRBV5-4
CASSLGGDQETQYF
>TRBJ2-2|TRBV28
CASSSQGWELFF
>TRBJ1-1|TRBV27
CASSLYRNTEAFF
>TRBJ1-2|TRBV27
CASRFASGYGYTF
>TRBJ2-6|TRBV7-9
CASSQSDPSGANVLTF
>TRBJ1-3|TRBV30
CAWHIGGPLGPIYF